These 23 T cell receptor beta chains share one sample of origin, sequenced in a study of T cell repertoires in cytomegalovirus infection (dated by TCRdb to the late 2010s). Sample treatment or condition, as interpreted from the label and publication: in vitro stimulation with specific CMV peptide epitopes to enrich CMV-specific T cells. Their recognized antigens are unknown. The sequencer was an Illumina HiSeq 1500. TCRdb redid the processing of the public reads, applying fastp at Q25 and MiXCR, and retained in-frame beta chains. Rows with a matching CDR3 protein are joined into one entry that keeps the most common DNA and genes. The sample records tens of thousands of distinct CDR3 sequences, 20% to 30% of which are singletons. Roughly 50% of the sample belongs to the ten largest clones. The sample consisted of CD8+ T cells from cultured PBMCs, taken from culture after CMV antigen stimulation. Receptors were obtained from a human donor in good health (CMV status not recorded). Some clones in this sample may be carry-over from other donors' samples.

This clonotype was counted at least ten times. The rearrangement links TRBV7-2 to TRBJ2-1; D perhaps matches TRBD2 (6 bases). Trimming took 1 base from V and 0 from J, leaving 7 bases between them. Per germline, CDR1 SGHTA and CDR2 FQGNSA. The CDR3 is 15 residues long. Here the CDR3 DNA reads TGTGCCAGCAGCTTAGACGGGAGCTCCTACAATGAGCAGTTCTTC. Residues: CASSLDGSSYNEQFF.

This clonotype has a handful of counts. The chain recombines TRBV5-6 with TRBJ2-1; tentatively, D is TRBD2 (7 bases). Trimming removed 3 bases at V and 3 bases at J, with 16 bases between. Germline V gene data show CDR1 as SGHDT and CDR2 as YYEEEE. This CDR3 is built from 16 residues. The CDR3, as DNA: TGTGCCAGCAGCTGGGGGGGCTCAGTTATCTACAATGAGCAGTTCTTC. Amino acid sequence: CASSWGGSVIYNEQFF. Complete variable domain (other parts from reference TRBV5-6 and TRBJ2-1): DAGVTQSPTHLIKTRGQQVTLRCSPKSGHDTVSWYQQALGQGPQFIFQYYEEEERQRGNFPDRFSGHQFPNYSSELNVNALLLGDSALYLCASSWGGSVIYNEQFFGPGTRLTVL.

This clonotype was seen repeatedly, ten times or more. This chain joins TRBV7-6 and TRBJ2-2; 8 positions agree with TRBD2. The V and J ends lost 5 bases and 4 bases, in that order; junction bases with no gene match: 6. CDR1 SGHVS and CDR2 FNYEAQ come from the germline V gene. The CDR3 is 15 amino acids. CDR3 sequence reads: CASSLFRGGTGELFF. DNA for the CDR3: TGTGCCAGCAGCCTATTCCGGGGGGGCACCGGGGAGCTGTTTTTT.

The table lists this clonotype with a few counts. This chain links TRBV19 with TRBJ2-1; D perhaps matches TRBD1 (5 bases). Per germline, CDR1 LNHDA and CDR2 SQIVND (reference sequence). The CDR3 spans 13 residues. The V gene lost 2 bases and the J gene lost 9 bases, with 11 bases spanning the gap. The CDR3 nucleotides are TGTGCCAGTAGTATAAGTCAGGGTGTTGAGCAGTTCTTC. Translated: CASSISQGVEQFF. The full variable domain, completed using reference TRBV19 and TRBJ2-1, is DGGITQSPKYLFRKEGQNVTLSCEQNLNHDAMYWYRQDPGQGLRLIYYSQIVNDFQKGDIAEGYSVSREKKESFPLTVTSAQKNPTAFYLCASSISQGVEQFFGPGTRLTVL.

The V gene is TRBV13, the J gene TRBJ1-1; D call uncertain. Trimming pared 7 bases from V and 2 bases from J, leaving 14 bases between. Germline V gene data show CDR1 as PRHDT and CDR2 as FYEKMQ (reference sequence). The CDR3 is 14 residues long. The CDR3 here is CASKLRVINTEAFF. In DNA form, the CDR3 reads TGTGCCAGCAAGTTGCGGGTGATCAACACTGAAGCTTTCTTT.

The chain recombines TRBV19 with TRBJ1-1; 11 bases fit TRBD1. V lost 4 bases and J lost 5; bases outside the gene matches: 3. The CDR3 sequence is 14 residues long. CDR1 is LNHDA, CDR2 SQIVND, per germline (reference sequence). In DNA, the CDR3 is TGTGCCAGTAGTAAGGACAGGGGGCGGACTGAAGCTTTCTTT. Translation: CASSKDRGRTEAFF.

CDR3 protein: CASSVEGRGGAQETQYF. The CDR3 DNA is TGTGCCAGCAGCGTAGAGGGGCGGGGGGGGGCCCAAGAGACCCAGTACTTC. The chain recombines TRBV9 with TRBJ2-5; 9 bases line up with TRBD2. Germline CDR1 is SGDLS and CDR2 is YYNGEE. V lost 0 bases, J lost 1 base, and 7 bases stayed unmatched. This CDR3 is built from 17 residues.

J is TRBJ1-6 and V is TRBV14; TRBD1 might be the D (5 bases). Germline-derived CDR1 and CDR2 are SGHDN and FVKESK. The CDR3 consists of 16 residues. Trimming left V 0 bases short and J 9 bases short, with 15 bases between. The CDR3 loop is CASSQDHPGLGSPLHF. DNA for the CDR3: TGTGCCAGCAGCCAAGATCATCCAGGGTTGGGTTCACCCCTCCACTTT. The full variable domain, with the rest looked up from reference TRBV14 and TRBJ1-6, is EAGVTQFPSHSVIEKGQTVTLRCDPISGHDNLYWYRRVMGKEIKFLLHFVKESKQDESGMPNNRFLAERTGGTYSTLKVQPAELEDSGVYFCASSQDHPGLGSPLHFGNGTRLTVT.

As concerns this clonotype: The junction does not match germline at one end; this may be a read error. The chain uses TRBV5-4 and TRBJ2-4; maybe TRBD2 (6 bases). CDR1 and CDR2 from the germline V gene are SGHNT and YYREEE (reference sequence). The CDR3 is 18 residues long. This CDR3 is CASSSISELAFPKNIQCF. The DNA for the CDR3 is TGTGCCAGCAGCTCGATCTCGGAACTAGCTTTTCCCAAAAACATTCAGTGCTTC.

The rearrangement uses TRBV9 and TRBJ2-1; 11 bases map to TRBD2. Germline V gene sequence: CDR1 SGDLS, CDR2 YYNGEE. This CDR3 is built from 17 residues. V dropped 1 base and J dropped 7; count of bases not matched to a gene: 10. For the CDR3, the DNA is TGTGCCAGCAGCGTATCTAGCGGGAGGAATTTGGGGAATGAGCAGTTCTTC. It codes for CASSVSSGRNLGNEQFF.

This clonotype was found a few times. CDR3 amino acids: CASSLTPAYEQYF. CDR3 bases: TGTGCCAGCAGCCTCACTCCCGCCTACGAGCAGTACTTC. This sequence joins TRBV11-2 and TRBJ2-7; no reliable D call. This CDR3 is 13 amino acids long. CDR1 SGHAT and CDR2 FQNNGV come from the germline V gene. The V gene lost 5 bases and the J gene lost 2 bases, with 10 bases spanning the gap.

This clonotype was counted at least ten times. This chain joins TRBV13 and TRBJ1-1; 8 nucleotides agree with TRBD1. This CDR3 is built from 14 residues. Germline loops: CDR1 PRHDT, CDR2 FYEKMQ (reference sequence). V lost 5 bases, J lost 5 bases, and 7 bases stayed unmatched. The CDR3 loop is CASSGGRGRTEAFF. Here the CDR3 DNA reads TGTGCCAGCAGCGGGGGCAGGGGGCGGACTGAAGCTTTCTTT.

This clonotype was counted a few times. The chain is built from TRBV20-1 and TRBJ2-4; no firm D call. V lost 6 bases and J lost 4, with 16 bases in between. Germline V gene data show CDR1 as DFQATT and CDR2 as SNEGSKA (reference sequence). The CDR3 length is 14 residues. CDR3 nucleotides: TGCAGTGCCGAGCTTGGGGTCACAAAAAACATTCAGTACTTC. Its translation is CSAELGVTKNIQYF.

The chain links TRBV30 to TRBJ2-1, with TRBD2 identical over 7 bases. The CDR3 runs 13 residues. V shed 0 bases and J 9 bases; nucleotides not matched to a gene: 5. The germline gives CDR1 GTSNPN, CDR2 SVGIG (reference sequence). CDR3 residues: CAWSVTSVAEQFF. The DNA of the CDR3 is TGTGCCTGGAGTGTAACTAGCGTGGCTGAGCAGTTCTTC.

V gene TRBV29-1 combines with J gene TRBJ2-7; D is uncertain. From germline, CDR1 is SQVTM and CDR2 ANQGSEA. The V gene lost 0 bases and the J gene lost 8 bases, with 17 bases spanning the gap. The CDR3 is 14 amino acids. The CDR3 coding sequence is TGCAGCGTTGAAGACGTGAAAGATCAAGGGAAGCAGTACTTC. This sequence encodes CSVEDVKDQGKQYF.

The V call is TRBV28, the J call TRBJ2-3; the D gene is possibly TRBD2 (5 bases). Germline loops: CDR1 MDHEN, CDR2 SYDVKM. Trimming removed 2 bases at V and 1 base at J, with 10 bases between. The CDR3 contains 15 residues. The CDR3 loop is CASSLNPRGTDTQYF. CDR3 DNA: TGTGCCAGCAGTTTAAATCCGAGGGGCACAGATACGCAGTATTTT.

This clonotype occurred a few times. The chain employs TRBV7-9 and TRBJ1-5; D is possibly TRBD1 (5 bases). V lost 7 bases to trimming and J lost 2 bases, with 9 bases between them. This CDR3 comprises 13 residues. The germline V gene encodes CDR1 SEHNR and CDR2 FQNEAQ (reference sequence). CDR3 DNA: TGTGCCAGCACCAAAGGGGGCAATCAGCCCCAGCATTTT. This encodes CASTKGGNQPQHF.

The chain recombines TRBV6-2 or TRBV6-3 with TRBJ1-6; tentatively, D is TRBD1 (5 bases). The CDR3 length is 13 residues. Per the germline V gene, CDR1 is MNHEY and CDR2 is SVGEGT. Trimming took off 7 bases at V and 8 bases at J, with 12 bases between the two ends. The CDR3 protein is CASNRGRDSPLHF. DNA of the CDR3: TGTGCCAGCAACCGGGGGAGAGATTCACCCCTCCACTTT.

This clonotype was seen a handful of times. The chain employs TRBV28 and TRBJ2-3; no clear D gene. Trimming pared 3 bases from V and 1 base from J, leaving 11 bases between. The CDR3 totals 15 residues. CDR1 MDHEN and CDR2 SYDVKM come from the germline V gene. Here the CDR3 reads CASSLSLQGTDTQYF. The CDR3, as DNA: TGTGCCAGCAGTTTGTCCCTACAAGGCACAGATACGCAGTATTTT.

V is TRBV5-4 and J is TRBJ2-5, with 7 positions matching TRBD1. With V trimmed by 0 bases and J by 2 bases, 7 bases remained unmatched. CDR1 and CDR2 from the germline V gene are SGHNT and YYREEE (reference sequence). The CDR3 spans 16 residues. CDR3 protein: CASSLDRGQRQETQYF. The CDR3 DNA follows: TGTGCCAGCAGCTTGGATCGGGGACAGAGACAAGAGACCCAGTACTTC.

This chain joins TRBV6-1 and TRBJ2-5; 7 bases are a match to TRBD1. Germline assignment: CDR1 MNHNS and CDR2 SASEGT. This CDR3 spans 15 amino acids. Trimming took 4 bases from V and 4 from J; bases not matched to a gene: 9. The CDR3 spells CASSAEGARPETQYF. In DNA, the CDR3 is TGTGCCAGCAGTGCCGAGGGGGCGCGACCAGAGACCCAGTACTTC.

The V gene is TRBV7-2, the J gene TRBJ2-3; tentatively, D is TRBD2 (5 bases). The CDR3 contains 16 residues. Trimming shortened V by 7 bases and J by 1 base, and 18 bases separated the two germline ends. Germline loops: CDR1 SGHTA, CDR2 FQGNSA. The CDR3 bases are TGTGCCAGCAATCCACGCCGGTTTAGCGGCACAGATACGCAGTATTTT. As protein: CASNPRRFSGTDTQYF.

This clonotype was recorded at least ten times. V and J are TRBV28 and TRBJ2-2; 8 bases line up with TRBD1. V trimming: 5 bases; J trimming: 5 bases; junction bases outside the gene matches: 7. CDR1 and CDR2 from the germline V gene are MDHEN and SYDVKM. CDR3 length: 15 amino acids. DNA of the CDR3: TGTGCCAGCAGTAACGGACAGGGCATAACCGGGGAGCTGTTTTTT. Translating gives CASSNGQGITGELFF. The full variable domain, completed using reference TRBV28 and TRBJ2-2, is DVKVTQSSRYLVKRTGEKVFLECVQDMDHENMFWYRQDPGLGLRLIYFSYDVKMKEKGDIPEGYSVSREKKERFSLILESASTNQTSMYLCASSNGQGITGELFFGEGSRLTVL.